One T cell receptor (beta chain) is described in this entry. The antigen remains undetermined. The data originate from a study of CD8 T cells in Susac syndrome. About the study: When blood was drawn, the patients with Susac syndrome were therapy-naive, on corticosteroids, or on intravenous immunoglobulin alone. Study-level points and caveats: Repertoires of Susac syndrome CD4+ T cells lacked clonal expansion.

V was pared by 0 bases and J by 0 bases, with 5 bases between. The CDR3 contains 13 residues. Per germline, CDR1 SQVTM and CDR2 ANQGSEA. RNA totalling about 0.45 to 1 ug underwent reverse transcription with random hexamers. A multiplex approach, immunoSEQ multiplex PCR, amplified TCR beta CDR3 across 54 Vbeta and 13 Jbeta. TCRdb independently ran MiXCR on the immunoSEQ multiplex PCR reads; one entry per CDR3 protein. The data contain some 250,000 distinct CDR3 sequences, 90% to 96% of them seen just once; the ten biggest clones take up approximately 0.1%. The V gene is TRBV29-1, the J gene TRBJ1-1; no definite D call. Input material: CD4+ T cells from PBMCs. This sequence originates from a human donor with Susac syndrome. DNA of the CDR3: TGCAGCGTTGAAGAGAGCCTGAACACTGAAGCTTTCTTT. Amino acid sequence: CSVEESLNTEAFF.